The source of this T cell receptor (beta chain) is a study of T cells in Graves' hyperthyroidism and ophthalmopathy. The wider study: Peripheral blood specimens were obtained at initial diagnosis, prior to any treatment. Regarding the study as a whole: Most clonotypes that expanded in the thyroid above 0.001 also showed up in blood.

RNA transcripts provided the source from which TCR beta CDR3 regions were amplified. First-round RT-PCR with HTBI primers amplified the TCR CDR3 region. TCRdb fed the multiplex PCR reads into MiXCR, producing one record per CDR3 protein. Of roughly 560,000 distinct CDR3 sequences listed, about 14% are singletons. This clonotype was picked up a small number of times. As yet, its antigen is unknown. V lost 7 bases, J lost 1 base, and 15 bases lay in between. CDR1 is SGHRS, CDR2 YFSETQ, per germline. The CDR3 consists of 15 residues. Specimen: blood. The source of this sequence is a woman aged 40 to 50 with Graves' ophthalmopathy. The chain employs TRBV5-1 and TRBJ2-4; D is possibly TRBD1 (6 bases). This CDR3 reads CASQPGDRAKNIQYF. DNA for the CDR3: TGCGCCAGCCAACCAGGGGACCGGGCCAAAAACATTCAGTACTTC.